The 10 T cell receptor beta chains below were found in one sample sequenced in a study of T cell repertoires in cytomegalovirus infection. In TCRdb, the reads were re-called with MiXCR into one record per CDR3 protein. Of some 800,000 distinct CDR3 sequences listed, approximately 32% are singletons. These TCRs are of unknown antigen specificity. Sample: cultured CD8+ T cells from PBMCs, taken from culture after CMV antigen stimulation. The receptors here all came from a human donor in good health (CMV status not recorded). Some clones in this sample may be carry-over from other donors' samples.

The table lists this clonotype with a few counts. The chain carries TRBV4-2 and TRBJ2-1; weak D call: TRBD1 (6 bases). Germline V gives CDR1 LGHNA, CDR2 YNFKEQ. This CDR3 region has 15 residues. With 0 bases removed from V and 4 bases from J, the gap between germline ends came to 10 bases. The CDR3 DNA is TGTGCCAGCAGCCAAGAGGACAGAAGGTACAATGAGCAGTTCTTC. This gives the protein CASSQEDRRYNEQFF.

There are a few counts of this clonotype. As DNA, the CDR3 is TGTGCCAGCAGTGAGGTGGAAAACACCATATATTTT. Encoded protein: CASSEVENTIYF. V gene TRBV28 combines with J gene TRBJ1-3; no definite D call. The CDR3 contains 12 residues. Trimming shortened V by 5 bases and J by 6 bases, and 8 bases separated the two germline ends. Germline CDR1 reads MDHEN; CDR2 reads SYDVKM.

This clonotype was found a few times. This CDR3 reads CASSPRGARFFNTEAFF. CDR3 in DNA: TGTGCCAGCTCACCACGGGGGGCCCGATTCTTTAACACTGAAGCTTTCTTT. This chain links TRBV18 with TRBJ1-1, with D maybe TRBD1 (6 bases). V was pared by 1 base and J by 2 bases, with 17 bases between. Germline V CDR1 and CDR2: KGHSH, LQKENI. The CDR3 has 17 residues.

A few counts support this clonotype. The chain couples TRBV7-9 to TRBJ2-1, with TRBD1 identical over 7 bases. The V and J ends lost 6 bases and 3 bases, in that order; junction bases with no gene match: 8. In germline, CDR1 is SEHNR, CDR2 FQNEAQ (reference sequence). The length of the CDR3 is 15 residues. This CDR3 is CASSFGQDRYNEQFF. The CDR3 region has the DNA TGTGCCAGCAGTTTCGGACAGGACCGCTACAATGAGCAGTTCTTC.

V is TRBV7-8 and J is TRBJ1-2; D ambiguous. V lost 1 base, J lost 6 bases, and 18 bases lay in between. Germline CDR1 reads SGHVS; CDR2 reads FQNEAQ. The CDR3 is 16 residues long. CDR3 in DNA: TGTGCCAGCAGCTTAGGTTCGTCCCGGAGCGGGGATGGCTACACCTTC. Residues: CASSLGSSRSGDGYTF. The whole variable domain, remainder taken from reference TRBV7-8 and TRBJ1-2, is GAGVSQSPRYKVAKRGQDVALRCDPISGHVSLFWYQQALGQGPEFLTYFQNEAQLDKSGLPSDRFFAERPEGSVSTLKIQRTQQEDSAVYLCASSLGSSRSGDGYTFGSGTRLTVV.

This clonotype turned up a few times. V and J are TRBV7-6 and TRBJ1-1, with TRBD1 as a possible D gene (5 bases). The CDR3 has 16 amino acids. With 6 bases removed from V and 0 bases from J, the gap between germline ends came to 17 bases. Germline V gene lookup returns CDR1 SGHVS and CDR2 FNYEAQ. The CDR3 sequence is CASSIKPGHMNTEAFF. For the CDR3, the DNA is TGTGCCAGCAGTATAAAGCCAGGGCACATGAACACTGAAGCTTTCTTT.

This clonotype has at least ten counts. The rearrangement uses TRBV7-8 and TRBJ2-7, with D perhaps matching TRBD2 (7 bases). The germline V gene encodes CDR1 SGHVS and CDR2 FQNEAQ. The CDR3 is 17 amino acids. The V and J ends lost 1 base and 7 bases respectively, with 23 bases between them. CDR3 sequence reads: CASSLERGGGPPGEQYV. CDR3 sequence (DNA): TGTGCCAGCAGCTTAGAGCGGGGCGGGGGCCCCCCCGGAGAGCAGTACGTC.

This clonotype has a handful of counts. The genes are TRBV7-6 and TRBJ2-5; D is ambiguous. From germline, CDR1 is SGHVS and CDR2 FNYEAQ. V was trimmed by 1 base and J by 4 bases, leaving 13 bases between them. CDR3 size: 15 residues. In nucleotides, the CDR3 is TGTGCCAGCAGCTTAGATTCCAGGCTATCAGAGACCCAGTACTTC. It specifies CASSLDSRLSETQYF.

This clonotype was detected ten times or more. The genes are TRBV7-8 and TRBJ1-5, with 10 bases that match TRBD1. With V trimmed by 5 bases and J by 5 bases, 3 bases remained unmatched. CDR1 and CDR2 from the germline V gene are SGHVS and FQNEAQ. The CDR3 is made up of 14 amino acids. CDR3 DNA: TGTGCCAGCAGCCGAGGGACAGGGGATCAGCCCCAGCATTTT. Protein sequence: CASSRGTGDQPQHF.

This clonotype was counted at least ten times. The chain links TRBV7-9 to TRBJ1-4, with 9 bases lining up with TRBD1. With 4 bases clipped from V and 3 bases from J, the junction kept 12 bases outside the gene matches. The CDR3 length is 18 residues. Germline CDR1 is SEHNR and CDR2 is FQNEAQ (reference sequence). The CDR3 reads CASSSYTGGGGANEKLFF. DNA of the CDR3: TGTGCCAGCAGCTCCTATACAGGGGGCGGAGGAGCTAATGAAAAACTGTTTTTT.